The clone carrying this T cell receptor beta chain was observed a few times. What it binds is not known. Of the isolated RNA, all was reverse transcribed, and so the sequenced material was expressed TCRB transcripts. The method was immunoSEQ multiplex PCR; TCRdb's version includes in-frame clones alone and lacks a portion of them. The sample shows around 250,000 clones, 25% to 30% of them seen only once. This CDR3 comprises 14 residues. J was trimmed by 7 bases and V by 5 bases; bases with no gene match: 10. Germline values: CDR1 MNHEY, CDR2 SVGAGI. Isolation of CD4+ naive, central memory, regulatory and stem cell-like memory cells was achieved by sorting via CD45RO/CCR7/CD25/CD127/CD95/CD27. This entry comes from a study of beta chain features in type 1 diabetes. As for the study in general: The patient and healthy donor groups were comparable for age, gender and cell yields. General study results and limits: Junctions at VDJ sites from type 1 diabetes patients had fewer insertions and more deletions. Patients' naive, central memory and Treg TCRB repertoires seemed closer to one another than those of healthy donors.

The chain has TRBV6-5 and TRBJ2-7, with TRBD1 identical over 8 bases. The clonotype was recovered from a man younger than 40 in good health. The sample consisted of central memory CD4+ T cells from blood. This chain's CDR3 is CASSRSTGEGEQYF. DNA for the CDR3: TGTGCCAGCAGTCGTTCGACAGGGGAAGGGGAGCAGTACTTC.